The rows below give T cell receptor beta chains drawn from one sample of a study of OX40 agonist ivuxolimab in advanced cancers. Only in-frame clones appear in the TCRdb table, and some are missing; sequencing was by immunoSEQ multiplex PCR. The top ten clones hold approximately 10% of a sample with around 70,000 clones, 75% to 90% of them seen once. Sequenced here: CD4+ or CD8+ T cells sorted from blood, sampled in a trial of the OX40 agonist ivuxolimab. Receptors originate from an adult with an advanced solid tumor such as melanoma, head and neck, liver or kidney cancer. The CDR3 runs from the conserved cysteine through the conserved F or W. A D gene is named only where the DNA matches it firmly. Only some rows state a clone size, as once, few, many or a class for expanded clones.

d_call,clone_size,v_call,j_call,cdr3_aa,cdr3_nt
TRBD1,NA,TRBV6-1,TRBJ2-4,CASRQGARHIQYF,TGTGCCAGCCGACAGGGGGCACGTCACATTCAGTACTTC
NA,NA,TRBV27,TRBJ1-5,CASSPGDNSNQPQHF,TGTGCCAGCAGTCCAGGGGATAATAGCAATCAGCCCCAGCATTTT
NA,NA,TRBV28,TRBJ2-7,CASLEQGAYEQYF,TGTGCCAGCTTAGAGCAAGGAGCCTACGAGCAGTACTTC
TRBD1,NA,TRBV4-2,TRBJ1-4,CASSRQGSGEKLFF,TGTGCCAGCAGTCGACAGGGGTCGGGGGAAAAACTGTTTTTT
NA,NA,TRBV7-9,TRBJ1-5,CASSRSRSNQPQHF,TGTGCCAGCAGCCGCTCACGTAGCAATCAGCCCCAGCATTTT
NA,few,TRBV2,TRBJ1-4,CASSEGWGGWNEKLFF,TGTGCCAGCAGTGAAGGATGGGGGGGGTGGAATGAAAAACTGTTTTTT
NA,NA,TRBV5-1,TRBJ1-4,CASSFGGGAANEKLFF,TGCGCCAGCAGCTTTGGTGGGGGGGCGGCAAATGAAAAACTGTTTTTT
NA,NA,TRBV2,TRBJ2-5,CASSEVRKGTQYF,TGTGCCAGCAGTGAAGTGCGGAAGGGGACCCAGTACTTC
NA,NA,TRBV6-6,TRBJ1-3,CASSKRPGFSGNTIYF,TGTGCCAGCAGTAAGCGCCCAGGGTTTTCTGGAAACACCATATATTTT
NA,NA,TRBV5-6,TRBJ1-3,CASSLGARVTGNTIYF,TGTGCCAGCAGCTTGGGGGCTCGGGTGACTGGAAACACCATATATTTT
NA,NA,TRBV7-9,TRBJ2-4,CAWGGAKNIQYF,TGTGCCTGGGGCGGAGCTAAAAACATTCAGTACTTC
NA,NA,TRBV29-1,TRBJ1-2,CSVAWGVYGYTF,TGCAGCGTTGCATGGGGGGTCTATGGCTACACCTTC
NA,NA,TRBV19,TRBJ1-2,CASSIERTGYGYTF,TGTGCCAGTAGTATAGAGCGCACCGGCTATGGCTACACCTTC
NA,few,TRBV4-1,TRBJ2-7,CASSQDGLRNSYEQYF,TGCGCCAGCAGCCAAGACGGTCTACGGAACTCCTACGAGCAGTACTTC
NA,few,TRBV6-5,TRBJ1-2,CASSYPTAPYGYTF,TGTGCCAGCAGTTACCCGACGGCTCCGTATGGCTACACCTTC
NA,NA,TRBV28,TRBJ1-4,CASSLGRHTGEKLFF,TGTGCCAGCAGTTTAGGACGTCATACGGGGGAAAAACTGTTTTTT
NA,NA,TRBV11-3,TRBJ1-1,CASTDVGIGRGTEAFF,TGTGCCAGCACCGACGTGGGGATAGGAAGGGGAACTGAAGCTTTCTTT
TRBD1,NA,TRBV28,TRBJ2-7,CASSSQGIGSYEQYF,TGTGCCAGCAGTTCACAGGGGATCGGCTCCTACGAGCAGTACTTC
TRBD2,NA,TRBV9,TRBJ2-1,CASSVRSSGGSNEQFF,TGTGCCAGCAGCGTTCGCTCTAGCGGGGGGAGTAATGAGCAGTTCTTC
TRBD2,NA,TRBV7-8,TRBJ2-1,CASPSKTFLAGDPWDNEQFF,TGTGCCAGCCCCTCTAAAACCTTCCTAGCGGGGGACCCTTGGGATAATGAGCAGTTCTTC
NA,NA,TRBV28,TRBJ1-2,CASSLAGQRGYTF,TGTGCCAGCAGTTTGGCAGGCCAGCGGGGCTACACCTTC
NA,NA,TRBV15,TRBJ2-5,CATSRRGGRQETQYF,TGTGCCACCAGCAGGAGGGGGGGAAGACAAGAGACCCAGTACTTC
NA,NA,TRBV6-6,TRBJ2-3,CAGLGGGETTDTQYF,TGTGCCGGACTGGGAGGTGGGGAAACCACAGATACGCAGTATTTT
NA,NA,TRBV5-4,TRBJ2-5,CASSSGQIQETQYF,TGTGCCAGCAGCTCCGGTCAGATACAAGAGACCCAGTACTTC
NA,NA,TRBV5-4,TRBJ2-5,CASSLGTSETQYF,TGTGCCAGCAGCTTGGGGACTTCGGAGACCCAGTACTTC
NA,NA,TRBV2,TRBJ1-1,CASSGEMNTEAFF,TGTGCCAGCAGCGGGGAGATGAACACTGAAGCTTTCTTT
NA,NA,TRBV7-9,TRBJ2-6,CASSRGHSGANVLTF,TGTGCCAGCAGCCGGGGCCACTCTGGGGCCAACGTCCTGACTTTC
TRBD1,few,TRBV11-2,TRBJ1-1,CASSSDRATEAFF,TGTGCCAGCAGCTCGGACAGGGCCACTGAAGCTTTCTTT
NA,once,TRBV21-1,TRBJ2-7,CASSSTGTSKYF,TGTGCCAGCAGCTCTACCGGGACTAGCAAGTACTTC
NA,NA,TRBV7-9,TRBJ2-3,CASSPWPFTDTQYF,TGTGCCAGCAGCCCTTGGCCATTCACAGATACGCAGTATTTT
NA,NA,TRBV6-1,TRBJ1-1,CASSGRGIGTEAFF,TGTGCCAGCAGTGGCAGGGGAATAGGGACTGAAGCTTTCTTT
NA,NA,TRBV10-2,TRBJ2-7,CASSRVSYEQYF,TGCGCCAGCAGCAGGGTCTCCTACGAGCAGTACTTC
TRBD2,once,TRBV9,TRBJ2-1,CASSVGLAGGYEQFF,TGTGCCAGCAGCGTCGGACTAGCGGGAGGGTATGAGCAGTTCTTC
TRBD2,NA,TRBV4-1,TRBJ2-7,CASSRAGATYEQYF,TGCGCCAGCAGCCGAGCGGGAGCAACCTACGAGCAGTACTTC
NA,once,TRBV5-6,TRBJ1-2,CASSEGDYGYTF,TGTGCCAGCAGCGAAGGAGACTATGGCTACACCTTC
NA,NA,TRBV28,TRBJ1-5,CASSFVLFQHF,TGTGCCAGCAGTTTTGTGCTCTTCCAGCATTTT
TRBD2,NA,TRBV7-2,TRBJ2-7,CASSSKRESGEQYF,TGTGCCAGCAGCTCAAAGCGGGAGTCCGGCGAGCAGTACTTC
NA,NA,TRBV19,TRBJ1-1,CASKSTGRNTEAFF,TGTGCCAGCAAAAGTACAGGGAGAAACACTGAAGCTTTCTTT
NA,NA,TRBV6-5,TRBJ1-1,CASSRQPNTEAFF,TGTGCCAGCAGTCGACAGCCTAACACTGAAGCTTTCTTT
NA,NA,TRBV5-1,TRBJ2-3,CASSLEGRDPDTQYF,TGCGCCAGCAGCTTGGAAGGCAGGGACCCAGATACGCAGTATTTT
NA,NA,TRBV11-2,TRBJ2-2,CASSLGRHLGGELFF,TGTGCCAGCAGCTTGGGACGACATCTTGGCGGGGAGCTGTTTTTT
NA,NA,TRBV28,TRBJ2-7,CASSLLGMEQYF,TGTGCCAGCAGTTTGTTGGGAATGGAGCAGTACTTC
TRBD1,NA,TRBV7-6,TRBJ1-1,CASSFRDRMNTEAFF,TGTGCCAGCTCCTTTCGGGACAGAATGAACACTGAAGCTTTCTTT
TRBD1,NA,TRBV4-2,TRBJ2-2,CASSQEGTGGFTGELFF,TGTGCCAGCAGCCAAGAGGGGACAGGGGGCTTCACCGGGGAGCTGTTTTTT
TRBD2,NA,TRBV7-9,TRBJ2-1,CASSPRGSGARNEQFF,TGTGCCAGCAGCCCCCGGGGTAGCGGGGCCAGAAATGAGCAGTTCTTC
TRBD2,NA,TRBV5-4,TRBJ2-2,CASSLIAGSTGELFF,TGTGCCAGCAGCTTAATAGCGGGATCGACCGGGGAGCTGTTTTTT